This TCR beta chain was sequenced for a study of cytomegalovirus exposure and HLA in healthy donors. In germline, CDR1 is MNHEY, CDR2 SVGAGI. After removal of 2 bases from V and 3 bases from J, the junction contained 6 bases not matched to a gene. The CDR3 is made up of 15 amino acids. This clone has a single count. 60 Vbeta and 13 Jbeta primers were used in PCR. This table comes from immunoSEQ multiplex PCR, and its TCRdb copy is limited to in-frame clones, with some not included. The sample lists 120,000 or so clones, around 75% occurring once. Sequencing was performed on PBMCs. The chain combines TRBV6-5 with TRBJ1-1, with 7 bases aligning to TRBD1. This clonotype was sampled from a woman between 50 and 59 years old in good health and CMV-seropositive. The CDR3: CASSYRGQGDTEAFF. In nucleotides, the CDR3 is TGTGCCAGCAGTTACAGGGGGCAGGGGGACACTGAAGCTTTCTTT.